Below are 18 T cell receptor beta chains sequenced from a single sample in a study of cytomegalovirus exposure and HLA in healthy donors. The PCR made use of 60 Vbeta and 13 Jbeta primers. Assay: immunoSEQ multiplex PCR; the TCRdb copy retains only in-frame clones and omits some. The data show under 150,000 clones, 81% seen once. The sample consisted of PBMCs. These receptors were taken from a woman aged 30 to 39 in good health and CMV-seronegative.

The rearrangement links TRBV5-4 to TRBJ2-1; D is ambiguous. In germline, CDR1 is SGHNT, CDR2 YYREEE (reference sequence). Trimming pared 4 bases from V and 4 bases from J, leaving 15 bases between. This CDR3 contains 15 residues. CDR3 residues: CASSLASGLYNEQFF. CDR3 DNA sequence: TGTGCCAGCAGCCTGGCTTCCGGGTTGTACAATGAGCAGTTCTTC.

V and J are TRBV5-1 and TRBJ2-2; possible D gene TRBD1, 6 bases. The germline V gene has CDR1 SGHRS and CDR2 YFSETQ. The CDR3 contains 14 residues. Trimming pared 2 bases from V and 7 bases from J, leaving 12 bases between. The CDR3 sequence: CASSFSRGLGELFF. The CDR3 nucleotides read TGCGCCAGCAGCTTTTCCAGGGGCCTCGGGGAGCTGTTTTTT.

The chain carries TRBV5-1 and TRBJ2-1; the match to TRBD2 covers 14 bases. Trimming at V came to 0 bases and at J to 7 bases, leaving 6 bases not matched to a gene. Germline V gene sequence: CDR1 SGHRS, CDR2 YFSETQ. The CDR3 totals 17 residues. CDR3 amino acids: CASSLGLAGGPGNEQFF. The DNA of the CDR3 is TGCGCCAGCAGCTTGGGACTAGCGGGAGGGCCGGGGAATGAGCAGTTCTTC.

The genes are TRBV6-5 and TRBJ2-7; TRBD2 matches at 10 bases. The CDR3 loop spans 16 amino acids. The V gene's germline CDR1 is MNHEY and CDR2 SVGAGI. V lost 4 bases and J lost 2; bases outside the gene matches: 8. The CDR3 reads CASSSPVSGGAYEQYF. Here the CDR3 DNA reads TGTGCCAGCAGTTCCCCGGTAAGCGGGGGGGCCTACGAGCAGTACTTC.

The chain uses TRBV7-9 and TRBJ2-7; 7 bases map to TRBD2. Germline values: CDR1 SEHNR, CDR2 FQNEAQ (reference sequence). After removal of 0 bases from V and 4 bases from J, the junction contained 12 bases not matched to a gene. The CDR3 is made up of 17 amino acids. CDR3 DNA: TGTGCCAGCAGCTTAGCCCGCGGGCTAGCGGCAGGGTACGAGCAGTACTTC. It translates to CASSLARGLAAGYEQYF.

This chain links TRBV5-1 with TRBJ2-7; D call uncertain. With 3 bases removed from V and 0 bases from J, the gap between germline ends came to 7 bases. CDR1 and CDR2 from the germline V gene are SGHRS and YFSETQ. CDR3 length equals 13 residues. The CDR3 sequence is CASSSQSSYEQYF. CDR3 coding DNA: TGCGCCAGCAGCTCACAGAGCTCCTACGAGCAGTACTTC.

This clone appeared a few times. The V call is TRBV15, the J call TRBJ2-2, with D maybe TRBD1 (6 bases). The CDR3 has 13 amino acids. Germline CDR1 reads LNHNV; CDR2 reads YYDKDF (reference sequence). Deletions cut 5 bases from V and 8 bases from J, with 12 bases between. The CDR3 coding sequence is TGTGCCACCAGCCGCCGGACAGTTGGGGAGCTGTTTTTT. As protein: CATSRRTVGELFF. The full variable domain, its missing parts supplied by reference TRBV15 and TRBJ2-2, is DAMVIQNPRYQVTQFGKPVTLSCSQTLNHNVMYWYQQKSSQAPKLLFHYYDKDFNNEADTPDNFQSRRPNTSFCFLDIRSPGLGDTAMYLCATSRRTVGELFFGEGSRLTVL.

The gene calls are TRBV5-1 and TRBJ2-5, with 14 bases fitting TRBD2. The CDR3 consists of 17 residues. The germline gives CDR1 SGHRS, CDR2 YFSETQ. The V segment lost 0 bases and the J segment 4 bases; nucleotides outside the gene matches: 5. The CDR3 sequence is CASSLGLAGGDRETQYF. The CDR3 DNA reads TGCGCCAGCAGCTTGGGACTAGCGGGAGGGGACCGAGAGACCCAGTACTTC.

The table lists this clone with a count of one. The V and J genes are TRBV19 and TRBJ1-1; 9 bases line up with TRBD1. The V gene's germline CDR1 is LNHDA and CDR2 SQIVND (reference sequence). This CDR3 comprises 17 residues. With V trimmed by 4 bases and J by 1 base, 10 bases remained unmatched. The CDR3 bases are TGTGCCAGTAGTACCTTTCGAGACAGGGGGGGGAACACTGAAGCTTTCTTT. It specifies CASSTFRDRGGNTEAFF. Variable domain in full (rest from reference TRBV19 and TRBJ1-1): DGGITQSPKYLFRKEGQNVTLSCEQNLNHDAMYWYRQDPGQGLRLIYYSQIVNDFQKGDIAEGYSVSREKKESFPLTVTSAQKNPTAFYLCASSTFRDRGGNTEAFFGQGTRLTVV.

This clone appeared a single time. The chain is built from TRBV4-3 and TRBJ2-1, with a weak D call TRBD2 (7 bases). Germline CDR1 LGHNA, CDR2 YSLEER. V was cut by 4 bases and J by 9 bases, with 13 bases left in between. The length of the CDR3 is 13 residues. The DNA of the CDR3 is TGCGCCAGCAGCCTTAAAAGGGGGGGTGAGCAGTTCTTC. This codes for CASSLKRGGEQFF.

This chain links TRBV28 with TRBJ1-3; D is ambiguous. V was cut by 4 bases and J by 4 bases, with 14 bases left in between. CDR1 is MDHEN and CDR2 is SYDVKM in the germline V gene. The CDR3 is 15 residues long. CDR3: CASSSGSTEGNTIYF. The CDR3 nucleotides read TGTGCCAGCAGTTCGGGTTCGACGGAAGGAAACACCATATATTTT. Full variable domain (missing parts from reference TRBV28 and TRBJ1-3): DVKVTQSSRYLVKRTGEKVFLECVQDMDHENMFWYRQDPGLGLRLIYFSYDVKMKEKGDIPEGYSVSREKKERFSLILESASTNQTSMYLCASSSGSTEGNTIYFGEGSWLTVV.

In its sample, this clone was seen once. This chain uses TRBV27 with TRBJ2-7; 8 nucleotides match TRBD2. The CDR3 loop spans 15 amino acids. The germline V gene has CDR1 MNHEY and CDR2 SMNVEV (reference sequence). Trimming removed 2 bases from V and 4 bases from J; junction bases left unmatched: 7. In nucleotides, the CDR3 is TGTGCCAGCAGTTTAGTTGGCGGGAGGCGGTACGAGCAGTACTTC. The encoded protein is CASSLVGGRRYEQYF.

This clone occurred a few times. The chain combines TRBV7-2 with TRBJ2-2, with TRBD2 matching 9 bases. Germline V gives CDR1 SGHTA, CDR2 FQGNSA. The V segment lost 4 bases and the J segment 0 bases; nucleotides outside the gene matches: 3. The CDR3 has 16 residues. The CDR3 nucleotides read TGTGCCAGCAGCTCGACTAGCGGAACGAACACCGGGGAGCTGTTTTTT. Translated, it gives CASSSTSGTNTGELFF.

This rearrangement joins TRBV18 to TRBJ1-2; TRBD1 aligns across 8 bases. Germline V gene sequence: CDR1 KGHSH, CDR2 LQKENI. V lost 2 bases, J lost 2 bases, and 7 bases stayed unmatched. The CDR3 runs 16 residues. The CDR3 DNA follows: TGTGCCAGCTCACCAGGACAGGGTCAGTTGAACTATGGCTACACCTTC. Amino acid sequence: CASSPGQGQLNYGYTF.

The chain is built from TRBV19 and TRBJ2-1; TRBD2 matches 10 bases. CDR3 length: 16 amino acids. CDR1 is LNHDA and CDR2 is SQIVND in the germline V gene (reference sequence). V was pared by 6 bases and J by 5 bases, with 10 bases of the junction left unmatched. Here the CDR3 DNA reads TGTGCCAGTAGCTTTCTCGGACTAGCGGTAAACAATGAGCAGTTCTTC. Translation: CASSFLGLAVNNEQFF.

The chain recombines TRBV30 with TRBJ2-5; D might be TRBD2 (5 bases). V was shortened by 1 base and J by 0 bases, with 6 bases between the two germline ends. Per germline, CDR1 GTSNPN and CDR2 SVGIG (reference sequence). The CDR3 runs 13 residues. The CDR3 DNA sequence: TGTGCCTGGAGTGCCGGGGACCAAGAGACCCAGTACTTC. Translation: CAWSAGDQETQYF.

The V call is TRBV4-2, the J call TRBJ2-1, with 9 bases identical to TRBD2. The germline V gene has CDR1 LGHNA and CDR2 YNFKEQ. J lost 6 bases, V lost 0 bases, and 6 bases had no gene match. The CDR3 is 16 residues long. This CDR3 is CASSQDSGSGSNEQFF. CDR3 DNA: TGTGCCAGCAGCCAAGATAGCGGGAGCGGGTCCAATGAGCAGTTCTTC.

The rearrangement links TRBV19 to TRBJ2-2; 8 nucleotides match TRBD1. The CDR3 is made up of 14 amino acids. V shed 3 bases and J 6 bases; nucleotides not matched to a gene: 3. Germline CDR1 LNHDA, CDR2 SQIVND (reference sequence). CDR3 sequence reads: CASSIRQGSGELFF. The DNA for the CDR3 is TGTGCCAGTAGTATTCGACAGGGGTCCGGGGAGCTGTTTTTT.